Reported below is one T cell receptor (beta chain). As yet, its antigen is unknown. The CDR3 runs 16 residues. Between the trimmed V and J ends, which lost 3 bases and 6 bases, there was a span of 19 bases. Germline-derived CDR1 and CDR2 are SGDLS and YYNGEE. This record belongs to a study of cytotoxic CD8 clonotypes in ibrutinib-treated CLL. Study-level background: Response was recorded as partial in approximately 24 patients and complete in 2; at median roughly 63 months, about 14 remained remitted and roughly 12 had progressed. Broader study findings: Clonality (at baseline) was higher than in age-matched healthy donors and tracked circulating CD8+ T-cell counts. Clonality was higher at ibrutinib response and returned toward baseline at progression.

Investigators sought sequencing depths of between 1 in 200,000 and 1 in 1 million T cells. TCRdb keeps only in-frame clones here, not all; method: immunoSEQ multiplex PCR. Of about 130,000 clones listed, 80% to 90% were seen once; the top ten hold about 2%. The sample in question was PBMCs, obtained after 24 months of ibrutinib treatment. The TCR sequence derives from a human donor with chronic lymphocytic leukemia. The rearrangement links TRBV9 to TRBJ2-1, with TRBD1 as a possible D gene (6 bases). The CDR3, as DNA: TGTGCCAGCAGCGCCCTGGGACACCTTGGAGGCAATGAGCAGTTCTTC. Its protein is CASSALGHLGGNEQFF. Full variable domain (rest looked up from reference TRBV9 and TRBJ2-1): DSGVTQTPKHLITATGQRVTLRCSPRSGDLSVYWYQQSLDQGLQFLIQYYNGEERAKGNILERFSAQQFPDLHSELNLSSLELGDSALYFCASSALGHLGGNEQFFGPGTRLTVL.